What follows are 28 T cell receptor beta chains derived from one specimen sequenced in a study of Graves' ophthalmopathy and Graves' hyperthyroidism. RNA transcripts were the source from which TCR beta CDR3 regions were amplified. An opening RT-PCR round employed HTBI primers and preceded a second-round multiplex PCR. TCRdb passed the multiplex PCR reads through MiXCR, listing each CDR3 protein once. The repertoire holds under 800,000 distinct CDR3 sequences, with 20% to 25% as singletons. Sequenced input: peripheral blood. Receptor source: a woman aged 18-30 years with stable Graves' hyperthyroidism. Some clones in this sample may be carry-over from other donors' samples.

This clonotype was picked up many times. The rearrangement uses TRBV29-1 and TRBJ2-7, with a weak D call TRBD1 (6 bases). Germline-derived CDR1 and CDR2 are SQVTM and ANQGSEA. V lost 4 bases to trimming and J lost 0 bases, with 10 bases between them. The CDR3 is made up of 13 amino acids. This CDR3 is CSVAGHTSYEQYF. CDR3 nucleotide sequence: TGCAGCGTTGCGGGACACACCTCCTACGAGCAGTACTTC.

This chain connects TRBV4-1 to TRBJ1-3; tentative D call: TRBD1 (5 bases). The CDR3 is 16 amino acids. Germline V gene sequence: CDR1 MGHRA, CDR2 YSYEKL. Trimming removed 4 bases from V and 3 bases from J, with 16 bases in between. The CDR3 bases are TGCGCCAGCAGCCTAGATCAGGGCTCTTTTGGAAACACCATATATTTT. It specifies CASSLDQGSFGNTIYF.

Many counts were recorded for this clonotype. The chain employs TRBV12-3 or TRBV12-4 and TRBJ1-1; 8 bases align to TRBD1. The CDR3 is 15 residues long. J gave up 4 bases and V 0 bases, and 4 bases lay outside the gene matches. Written as DNA, the CDR3 is TGTGCCAGCAGTTTAGCGTCCAGGGGGCTCACTGAAGCTTTCTTT. Translation gives CASSLASRGLTEAFF.

This clonotype was detected many times. The genes are TRBV30 and TRBJ1-1, with a possible D match to TRBD1 (5 bases). CDR1 and CDR2 (germline): GTSNPN, SVGIG (reference sequence). The CDR3 runs 12 residues. V was cut by 1 base and J by 6 bases, with 9 bases left in between. The CDR3 sequence: CAWSGDGPEAFF. DNA of the CDR3: TGTGCCTGGAGTGGGGACGGCCCTGAAGCTTTCTTT.

The chain couples TRBV29-1 to TRBJ2-5; 7 bases line up with TRBD1. The CDR3 contains 13 residues. CDR1 and CDR2 from the germline V gene are SQVTM and ANQGSEA. J lost 5 bases, V lost 7 bases, and 10 bases had no gene match. CDR3: CSALTGKEETQYF. The CDR3 region has the DNA TGCAGCGCACTGACAGGGAAGGAGGAGACCCAGTACTTC. The full variable domain, its missing parts supplied by reference TRBV29-1 and TRBJ2-5, is SAVISQKPSRDICQRGTSLTIQCQVDSQVTMMFWYRQQPGQSLTLIATANQGSEATYESGFVIDKFPISRPNLTFSTLTVSNMSPEDSSIYLCSALTGKEETQYFGPGTRLLVL.

This clonotype was found many times. The rearrangement uses TRBV5-1 and TRBJ1-1; a possible D gene is TRBD1 (5 bases). The germline V gene encodes CDR1 SGHRS and CDR2 YFSETQ. This CDR3 has 15 amino acids. V gave up 5 bases and J gave up 0 bases, with 14 bases separating them. CDR3 nucleotides: TGCGCCAGCAGAGGGACGGCCGATTTGAACACTGAAGCTTTCTTT. Translating gives CASRGTADLNTEAFF.

The V and J genes are TRBV29-1 and TRBJ1-2, with TRBD1 matching over 7 bases. The CDR3 extends over 13 amino acids. V was pared by 1 base and J by 8 bases, with 7 bases of the junction left unmatched. Germline V gene data show CDR1 as SQVTM and CDR2 as ANQGSEA. CDR3 coding DNA: TGCAGCGTTGAAGTGGGGGACAGCTGGGGCTACACCTTC. It encodes CSVEVGDSWGYTF.

The sample holds many counts of this clonotype. The chain links TRBV6-1 to TRBJ2-5, with D uncertain. The CDR3 contains 13 residues. In germline, CDR1 is MNHNS, CDR2 SASEGT. V was shortened by 6 bases and J by 2 bases, with 10 bases between the two germline ends. The CDR3 DNA is TGTGCCAGCAGACTTGATAGTCAAGAGACCCAGTACTTC. This sequence encodes CASRLDSQETQYF.

The table lists this clonotype with many counts. The CDR3, as DNA: TGTGCCATCAGTGGGACCGGGACAGGGGTCGAGACCCAGTACTTC. Protein: CAISGTGTGVETQYF. The V gene is TRBV10-3, the J gene TRBJ2-5; TRBD1 matches at 10 bases. V lost 4 bases and J lost 5; bases outside the gene matches: 7. Germline V gives CDR1 ENHRY, CDR2 SYGVKD. The CDR3 spans 15 residues.

This clonotype has at least ten counts. The chain carries TRBV11-3 and TRBJ2-3, with D possibly being TRBD2 (6 bases). The CDR3 covers 16 residues. V dropped 4 bases and J dropped 0 bases, with 14 bases sitting between them. CDR1 and CDR2 from the germline V gene are SGHNT and YENEEA. The CDR3 here is CASSSFLATSTDTQYF. The CDR3 coding sequence is TGTGCCAGCAGCTCCTTTCTAGCGACTAGCACAGATACGCAGTATTTT.

The chain links TRBV11-2 to TRBJ2-7; tentatively, D is TRBD2 (5 bases). V lost 1 base and J 4 bases, leaving 17 bases between the germline ends. Germline V lookup: CDR1 SGHAT, CDR2 FQNNGV. CDR3 length: 16 residues. DNA for the CDR3: TGTGCCAGCAGCTTAGTTCGCGGGCCGATAACTTACGAGCAGTACTTC. The encoded protein is CASSLVRGPITYEQYF.

This clonotype was detected ten times or more. V usage is TRBV27 and J usage is TRBJ2-7, with 9 bases lining up with TRBD1. Germline V gives CDR1 MNHEY, CDR2 SMNVEV (reference sequence). V lost 1 base to trimming and J lost 5 bases; unmatched junction nucleotides: 6. This CDR3 comprises 15 residues. Here the CDR3 DNA reads TGTGCCAGCAGTTTATTGGGGGGACAGGGCGACGAGCAGTACTTC. It specifies CASSLLGGQGDEQYF.

This clonotype has more than one count but fewer than ten. The chain combines TRBV4-1 with TRBJ2-5, with a tentative D call TRBD2 (5 bases). This CDR3 contains 16 residues. The germline V gene encodes CDR1 MGHRA and CDR2 YSYEKL. V lost 4 bases, J lost 4 bases, and 19 bases lay in between. The CDR3 nucleotides are TGCGCCAGCAGCCGCGGCTGGACCCACGAGGGAGAGACCCAGTACTTC. Translation gives CASSRGWTHEGETQYF.

This clonotype has ten or more counts. The J gene is TRBJ2-5, the V gene TRBV29-1; TRBD1 matches 7 bases. This CDR3 is built from 13 residues. Trimming removed 5 bases from V and 2 bases from J; junction bases left unmatched: 5. The V gene's germline CDR1 is SQVTM and CDR2 ANQGSEA. The CDR3 nucleotides are TGCAGCGTTAAGAGACAGGGTCAAGAGACCCAGTACTTC. It codes for CSVKRQGQETQYF. The variable domain in full, with the rest retrieved from reference TRBV29-1 and TRBJ2-5, is SAVISQKPSRDICQRGTSLTIQCQVDSQVTMMFWYRQQPGQSLTLIATANQGSEATYESGFVIDKFPISRPNLTFSTLTVSNMSPEDSSIYLCSVKRQGQETQYFGPGTRLLVL.

This clonotype was seen many times. This chain joins TRBV12-3 or TRBV12-4 and TRBJ2-7, with D possibly being TRBD1 or TRBD2 (5 bases each). This CDR3 is built from 14 residues. Trimming left V 1 base short and J 2 bases short, with 9 bases between. The CDR3 loop reads CASSLGGNTYEQYF. CDR3 coding DNA: TGTGCCAGCAGTTTAGGGGGGAACACCTACGAGCAGTACTTC.

As for this clonotype: A read error may explain this, as a much larger clone is one base away. V gene TRBV28 combines with J gene TRBJ1-5; D might be TRBD1 (6 bases). Germline assignment: CDR1 MDHEN and CDR2 SYDVKM. The CDR3 contains 15 residues. This CDR3 reads CASSLGGRGGQPQRF. CDR3 nucleotides: TGTGCCAGCAGTTTAGGGGGCAGGGGTGGGCAGCCCCAGCGTTTT.

The chain recombines TRBV6-1 with TRBJ1-5; 7 bases align to TRBD1. This CDR3 contains 15 residues. The germline CDR1 and CDR2 sequences are MNHNS and SASEGT. The ends lost 3 bases at V and 7 bases at J; junction bases unmatched: 9. CDR3 DNA sequence: TGTGCCAGCAGTGATGGAGGGGGCAAAGGGCAGCCCCAGCATTTT. It codes for CASSDGGGKGQPQHF.

This clonotype was found many times. This sequence joins TRBV7-2 and TRBJ2-7; unclear D gene. The CDR3 has 14 residues. V lost 8 bases, J lost 3 bases, and 17 bases lay in between. The germline V gene has CDR1 SGHTA and CDR2 FQGNSA. CDR3 in amino acids: CASLKPDPNYEQYF. CDR3 DNA: TGTGCCAGCCTAAAGCCCGACCCAAACTACGAGCAGTACTTC.

This clonotype has a single count. V and J are TRBV19 and TRBJ1-1, with D maybe TRBD1 (5 bases). Germline V gene data show CDR1 as LNHDA and CDR2 as SQIVND (reference sequence). V was cut by 3 bases and J by 7 bases, with 12 bases left in between. The CDR3 spans 13 residues. This CDR3 is CASSMRTRNEAFF. The CDR3 nucleotides are TGTGCCAGTAGTATGAGGACACGGAATGAAGCTTTCTTT.

The chain is built from TRBV10-3 and TRBJ2-7; D may be TRBD1 or TRBD2 (5 bases each). Trimming removed 0 bases at V and 0 bases at J, with 9 bases between. CDR1 is ENHRY and CDR2 is SYGVKD in the germline V gene. The CDR3 has 15 amino acids. The CDR3 loop is CAISESGPSSYEQYF. The CDR3 DNA reads as TGTGCCATCAGTGAGTCGGGACCCAGCTCCTACGAGCAGTACTTC.

The table lists this clonotype with a few counts. The V and J genes are TRBV12-3 or TRBV12-4 and TRBJ1-2, with TRBD1 identical over 7 bases. The J segment lost 5 bases and the V segment lost 6 bases, leaving 12 bases of the junction unmatched. This CDR3 spans 15 amino acids. The chain's CDR3 is CASSSGQAGSYGYTF. CDR3 DNA sequence: TGTGCCAGCAGCTCAGGACAGGCGGGTTCTTATGGCTACACCTTC.

This clonotype was observed at least ten times. A much larger clone differs from this one at a single base, so this may be a read error. The chain links TRBV6-4 to TRBJ1-6, with D maybe TRBD1 (6 bases). This CDR3 has 14 amino acids. Germline V gene data show CDR1 as MRHNA and CDR2 as SNTAGT. Trimming cost V 7 bases and J 9 bases, with 16 bases left between them. CDR3 DNA sequence: TGTGCCAGCAAGGTACAGGGTCTTTTTTCACCCCTCCACTTT. Translated, it gives CASKVQGLFSPLHF.

This sequence joins TRBV19 and TRBJ1-5; unclear D gene. This CDR3 has 13 residues. The germline V and J ends were trimmed by 4 bases and 6 bases, with 10 bases remaining between them. Looked up from germline, CDR1 is LNHDA and CDR2 is SQIVND (reference sequence). CDR3 nucleotide sequence: TGTGCCAGTAGTAAAGGTCGGCGTCAGCCCCAGCATTTT. Translating it yields CASSKGRRQPQHF.

This clonotype was picked up many times. This chain connects TRBV7-6 to TRBJ1-1; TRBD1 matches 9 bases. This CDR3 comprises 16 residues. Germline trimming cut 4 bases from V and 3 bases from J; bases unmatched to any gene: 9. In germline, CDR1 is SGHVS, CDR2 FNYEAQ. Written as DNA, the CDR3 is TGTGCCAGCAGCTCCCCACAGGGGGCGCAGGACACTGAAGCTTTCTTT. It specifies CASSSPQGAQDTEAFF.

This clonotype occurred many times. CDR3 bases: TGTGCCAGCAGCCAAGATGTAGGGAATAGCAATCAGCCCCAGCATTTT. The encoded protein is CASSQDVGNSNQPQHF. This rearrangement joins TRBV4-2 to TRBJ1-5; D is undetermined. The CDR3 runs to 16 residues. V shed 0 bases and J shed 0 bases, with 9 bases lying between them. Germline lookup yields CDR1 LGHNA and CDR2 YNFKEQ.

In this sample, this clonotype turned up many times. The chain couples TRBV7-9 to TRBJ1-6; D possibly corresponds to TRBD1 (5 bases). V was pared by 6 bases and J by 12 bases, with 15 bases between. The length of the CDR3 is 13 residues. CDR1 and CDR2 from the germline V gene are SEHNR and FQNEAQ (reference sequence). The CDR3 spells CASRSGTVKPLHF. Written as DNA, the CDR3 is TGTGCCAGCAGATCCGGGACGGTCAAACCCCTCCACTTT.

There are many counts of this clonotype. The gene calls are TRBV19 and TRBJ1-5, with no clear D. Germline CDR1 is LNHDA and CDR2 is SQIVND (reference sequence). Trimming pared 3 bases from V and 1 base from J, leaving 10 bases between. The CDR3 consists of 15 residues. CDR3 sequence: CASSIFSASNQPQHF. The CDR3 DNA sequence: TGTGCCAGTAGTATCTTCTCAGCGAGCAATCAGCCCCAGCATTTT.

The chain combines TRBV28 with TRBJ1-5, with D uncertain. This CDR3 spans 14 amino acids. V lost 2 bases to trimming and J lost 5 bases, with 10 bases between them. From germline, CDR1 is MDHEN and CDR2 SYDVKM. CDR3 region: CASSLTIPYQPQHF. In DNA form, the CDR3 reads TGTGCCAGCAGTTTAACAATCCCTTATCAGCCCCAGCATTTT.